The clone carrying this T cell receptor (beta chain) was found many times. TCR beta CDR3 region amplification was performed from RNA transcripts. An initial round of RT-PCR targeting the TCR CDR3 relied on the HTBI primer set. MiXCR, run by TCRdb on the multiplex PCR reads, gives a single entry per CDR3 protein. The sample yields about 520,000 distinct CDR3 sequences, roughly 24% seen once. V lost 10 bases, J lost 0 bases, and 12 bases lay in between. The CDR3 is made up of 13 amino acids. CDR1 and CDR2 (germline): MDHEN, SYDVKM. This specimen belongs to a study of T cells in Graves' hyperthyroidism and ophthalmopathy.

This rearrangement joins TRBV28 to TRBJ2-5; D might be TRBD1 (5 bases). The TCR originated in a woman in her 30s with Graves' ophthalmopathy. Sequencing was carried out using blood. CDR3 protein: CATRPGYQETQYF. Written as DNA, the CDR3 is TGTGCCACCCGCCCAGGGTACCAAGAGACCCAGTACTTC.